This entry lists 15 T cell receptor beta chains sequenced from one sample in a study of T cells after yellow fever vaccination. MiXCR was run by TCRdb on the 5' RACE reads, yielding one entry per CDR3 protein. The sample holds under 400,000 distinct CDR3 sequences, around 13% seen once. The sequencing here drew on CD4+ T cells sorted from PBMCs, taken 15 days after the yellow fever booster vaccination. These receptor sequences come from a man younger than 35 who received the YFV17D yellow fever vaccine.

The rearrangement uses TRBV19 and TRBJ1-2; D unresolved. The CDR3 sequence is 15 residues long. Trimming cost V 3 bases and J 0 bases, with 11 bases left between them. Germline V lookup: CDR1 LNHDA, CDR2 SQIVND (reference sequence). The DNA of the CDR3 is TGTGCCAGTAGTATCGCCGGCCGATCTAACTATGGCTACACCTTC. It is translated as CASSIAGRSNYGYTF.

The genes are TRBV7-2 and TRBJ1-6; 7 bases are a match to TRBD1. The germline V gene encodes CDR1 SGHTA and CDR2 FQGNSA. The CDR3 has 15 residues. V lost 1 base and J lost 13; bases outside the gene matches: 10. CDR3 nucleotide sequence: TGTGCCAGCAGCTTAGGTGTCGCAGGGGGAAGGCCCCTCCACTTT. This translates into CASSLGVAGGRPLHF. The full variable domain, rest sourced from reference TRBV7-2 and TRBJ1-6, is GAGVSQSPSNKVTEKGKDVELRCDPISGHTALYWYRQSLGQGLEFLIYFQGNSAPDKSGLPSDRFSAERTGGSVSTLTIQRTQQEDSAVYLCASSLGVAGGRPLHFGNGTRLTVT.

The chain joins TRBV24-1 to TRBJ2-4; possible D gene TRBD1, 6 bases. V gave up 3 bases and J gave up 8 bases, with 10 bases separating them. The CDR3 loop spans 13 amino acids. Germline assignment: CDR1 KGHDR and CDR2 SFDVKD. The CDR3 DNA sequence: TGTGCCACCAGTGATGGGCACAGGGACATTCAGTACTTC. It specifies CATSDGHRDIQYF.

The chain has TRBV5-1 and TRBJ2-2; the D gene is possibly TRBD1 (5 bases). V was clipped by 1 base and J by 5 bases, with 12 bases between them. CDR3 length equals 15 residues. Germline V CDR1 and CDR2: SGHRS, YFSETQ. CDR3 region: CASSLRPGQTGELFF. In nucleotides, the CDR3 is TGCGCCAGCAGCTTGAGACCAGGGCAAACCGGGGAGCTGTTTTTT.

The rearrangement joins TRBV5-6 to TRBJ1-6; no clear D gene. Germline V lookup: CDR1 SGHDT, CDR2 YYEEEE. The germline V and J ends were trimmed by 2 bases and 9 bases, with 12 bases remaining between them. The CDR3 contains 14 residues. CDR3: CASSFVAGSSPLHF. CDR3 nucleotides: TGTGCCAGCAGCTTTGTGGCAGGATCTTCACCCCTCCACTTT.

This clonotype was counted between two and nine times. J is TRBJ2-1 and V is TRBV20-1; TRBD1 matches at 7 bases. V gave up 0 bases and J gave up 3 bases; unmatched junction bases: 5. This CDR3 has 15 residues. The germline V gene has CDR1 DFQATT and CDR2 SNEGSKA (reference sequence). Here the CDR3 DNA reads TGCAGTGCTAGAGATCTAGGGGGCGTCTACAATGAGCAGTTCTTC. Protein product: CSARDLGGVYNEQFF.

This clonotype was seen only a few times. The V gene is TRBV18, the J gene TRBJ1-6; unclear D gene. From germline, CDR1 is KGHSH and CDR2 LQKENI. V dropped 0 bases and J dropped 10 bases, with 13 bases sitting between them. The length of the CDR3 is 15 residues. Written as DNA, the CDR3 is TGTGCCAGCTCACCACCGCTGGGGAACGGCTCACCCCTCCACTTT. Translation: CASSPPLGNGSPLHF.

The CDR3: CASSLDWGGTQYF. Written as DNA, the CDR3 is TGTGCCAGCAGTTTAGACTGGGGGGGGACCCAGTACTTC. This chain connects TRBV7-3 to TRBJ2-5; 7 nucleotides line up with TRBD2. J gave up 7 bases and V 6 bases, and 8 bases lay outside the gene matches. This CDR3 contains 13 residues. The germline CDR1 and CDR2 sequences are SGHTA and FQGTGA.

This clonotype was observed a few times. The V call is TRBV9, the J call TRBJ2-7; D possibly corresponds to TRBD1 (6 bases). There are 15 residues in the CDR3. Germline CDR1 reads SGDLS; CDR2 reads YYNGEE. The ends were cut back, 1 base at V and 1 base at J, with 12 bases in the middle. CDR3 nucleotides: TGTGCCAGCAGCGTAAGGGGGACAAGTTCCTACGAGCAGTACTTC. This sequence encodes CASSVRGTSSYEQYF.

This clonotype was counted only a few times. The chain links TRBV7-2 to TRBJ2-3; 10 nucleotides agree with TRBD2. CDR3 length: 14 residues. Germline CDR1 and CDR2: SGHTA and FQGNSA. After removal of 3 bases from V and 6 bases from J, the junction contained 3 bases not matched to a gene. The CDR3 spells CASSFRAGGDTQYF. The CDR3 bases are TGTGCCAGCAGCTTCCGAGCGGGAGGGGATACGCAGTATTTT.

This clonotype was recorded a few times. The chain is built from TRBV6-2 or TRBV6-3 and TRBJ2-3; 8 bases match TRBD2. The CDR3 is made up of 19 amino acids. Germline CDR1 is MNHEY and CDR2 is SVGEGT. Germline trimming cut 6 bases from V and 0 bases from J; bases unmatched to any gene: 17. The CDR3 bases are TGTGCCAGCAGGCCGGGAGGGAGGACCCTCCGGTGGAGCACAGATACGCAGTATTTT. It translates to CASRPGGRTLRWSTDTQYF.

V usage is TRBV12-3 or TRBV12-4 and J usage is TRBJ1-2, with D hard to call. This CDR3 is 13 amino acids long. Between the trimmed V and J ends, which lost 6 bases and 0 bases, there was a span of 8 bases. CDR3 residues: CASSLLANYGYTF. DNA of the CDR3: TGTGCCAGCAGCCTACTGGCTAACTATGGCTACACCTTC.

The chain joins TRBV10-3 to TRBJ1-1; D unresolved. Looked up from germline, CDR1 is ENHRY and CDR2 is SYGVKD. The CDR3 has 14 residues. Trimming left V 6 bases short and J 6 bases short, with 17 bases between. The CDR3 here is CAIRSGYMGAEAFF. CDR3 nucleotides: TGTGCCATCAGGAGCGGCTACATGGGCGCTGAAGCTTTCTTT.

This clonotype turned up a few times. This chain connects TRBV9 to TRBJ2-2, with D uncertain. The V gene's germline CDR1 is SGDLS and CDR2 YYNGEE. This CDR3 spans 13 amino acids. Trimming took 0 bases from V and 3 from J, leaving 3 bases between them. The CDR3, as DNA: TGTGCCAGCAGCGTAGTCGACACCGGGGAGCTGTTTTTT. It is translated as CASSVVDTGELFF.

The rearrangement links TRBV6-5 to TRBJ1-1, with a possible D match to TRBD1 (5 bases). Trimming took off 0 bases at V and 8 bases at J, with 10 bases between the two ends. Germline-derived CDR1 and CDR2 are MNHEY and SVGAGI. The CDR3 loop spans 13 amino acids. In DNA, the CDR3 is TGTGCCAGCAGTTACTCGGGGCAGATAGAAGCTTTCTTT. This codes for CASSYSGQIEAFF.